The rows below give T cell receptor beta chains drawn from one sample of a study. In TCRdb, the RT-PCR reads were re-called with MiXCR into one record per CDR3 protein. The data show about 680,000 distinct CDR3 sequences, around 14% seen once. Sequencing was done on a sample of memory CD4+ T cells from blood. These receptors all stem from a female donor in good health, serving as a healthy control. The CDR3 runs from the conserved cysteine through the conserved F or W. Each record gives: CDR3 DNA, CDR3 protein, V gene, D gene, clone size, J gene. The D gene is left open where the match is weak. A clone size is listed for some rows: how often the clone was seen (once, few, many), or a class if it is expanded.

CDR3nt: TGCAGTGCTAGAGATGGGGGGTTACCTGCTACCGGGGAGCTGTTTTTT; CDR3aa: CSARDGGLPATGELFF; v_gene: TRBV20-1; d_gene: -; abundance: few; j_gene: TRBJ2-2
CDR3nt: TGCAGTGCTAGATCGACAGGGATGGGGAGCACTGAAGCTTTCTTT; CDR3aa: CSARSTGMGSTEAFF; v_gene: TRBV20-1; d_gene: TRBD1; abundance: -; j_gene: TRBJ1-1
CDR3nt: TGTGCCAGCAGTCCGATGACTAGCGGGAGGGCAGATACGCAGTATTTT; CDR3aa: CASSPMTSGRADTQYF; v_gene: TRBV27; d_gene: TRBD2; abundance: few; j_gene: TRBJ2-3
CDR3nt: TGCGCCAGCAGCGATTTAAGGTCCACTGAAGCTTTCTTT; CDR3aa: CASSDLRSTEAFF; v_gene: TRBV5-1; d_gene: -; abundance: -; j_gene: TRBJ1-1
CDR3nt: TGCGCCAGCAGCTTCCCATTGGGGGGAGGCATGAACACTGAAGCTTTCTTT; CDR3aa: CASSFPLGGGMNTEAFF; v_gene: TRBV5-1; d_gene: -; abundance: -; j_gene: TRBJ1-1
CDR3nt: TGTGCCAGCAGTTTAGACTATTTGGCCAGGGCGCCCCAGCATTTT; CDR3aa: CASSLDYLARAPQHF; v_gene: TRBV12-3/TRBV12-4; d_gene: -; abundance: few; j_gene: TRBJ1-5
CDR3nt: TGTGCCAGCAGCTTTGGCGGGGCCGATCAGCCCCAGCATTTT; CDR3aa: CASSFGGADQPQHF; v_gene: TRBV7-6; d_gene: -; abundance: once; j_gene: TRBJ1-5
CDR3nt: TGCGCCAGCAGCTTGGAAACGACAGATACGCAGTATTTT; CDR3aa: CASSLETTDTQYF; v_gene: TRBV5-1; d_gene: -; abundance: many; j_gene: TRBJ2-3
CDR3nt: TGTGCCAGCAGCGTAACAGGCCGTAATGAAAAACTGTTTTTT; CDR3aa: CASSVTGRNEKLFF; v_gene: TRBV9; d_gene: -; abundance: -; j_gene: TRBJ1-4
CDR3nt: TGTGCCAGCAGAACTAGACAGGGGGCGTATAATTCACCCCTCCACTTT; CDR3aa: CASRTRQGAYNSPLHF; v_gene: TRBV28; d_gene: TRBD1; abundance: few; j_gene: TRBJ1-6
CDR3nt: TGTGCCAGCAGCTTAGATCGGGCCTTAGCTTTCTTT; CDR3aa: CASSLDRALAFF; v_gene: TRBV11-2; d_gene: -; abundance: -; j_gene: TRBJ1-1
CDR3nt: TGCAGTGCTAGAGGCGGTTTAGCCAAAAACATTCAGTACTTC; CDR3aa: CSARGGLAKNIQYF; v_gene: TRBV20-1; d_gene: -; abundance: many; j_gene: TRBJ2-4
CDR3nt: TGTGCCAGCAGCTTAAAGCACGAAGGGGGAATGGTGAACACTGAAGCTTTCTTT; CDR3aa: CASSLKHEGGMVNTEAFF; v_gene: TRBV7-9; d_gene: -; abundance: -; j_gene: TRBJ1-1
CDR3nt: TGTGCCAGCAGTGAAAGCCGGGTTGGAGAGACCCAGTACTTC; CDR3aa: CASSESRVGETQYF; v_gene: TRBV25-1; d_gene: -; abundance: few; j_gene: TRBJ2-5
CDR3nt: TGCGCCAGCAGCTTACAGGGAGGGTATACTGAAGCTTTCTTT; CDR3aa: CASSLQGGYTEAFF; v_gene: TRBV5-1; d_gene: -; abundance: -; j_gene: TRBJ1-1
CDR3nt: TGTGCCAGCAATGCAGACAGGGGTCGAAACGGGGAGCTGTTTTTT; CDR3aa: CASNADRGRNGELFF; v_gene: TRBV6-5; d_gene: TRBD1; abundance: few; j_gene: TRBJ2-2
CDR3nt: TGTGCCAGCAGCTGGAATCGGGACGGATGGGCTTTCTTT; CDR3aa: CASSWNRDGWAFF; v_gene: TRBV7-2; d_gene: -; abundance: many; j_gene: TRBJ1-1
CDR3nt: TGTGCCAGCAGCTCCGGGACGAGGCAGTTCTTC; CDR3aa: CASSSGTRQFF; v_gene: TRBV7-3; d_gene: -; abundance: few; j_gene: TRBJ2-1
CDR3nt: TGTGCCAGCAGCCGAAGTGGCCAGTACACTGAAGCTTTCTTT; CDR3aa: CASSRSGQYTEAFF; v_gene: TRBV7-2; d_gene: -; abundance: many; j_gene: TRBJ1-1
CDR3nt: TGTGCCAGCAGTCGAATGGGTCCCGTGTATTCACCCCTCCACTTT; CDR3aa: CASSRMGPVYSPLHF; v_gene: TRBV12-3/TRBV12-4; d_gene: -; abundance: -; j_gene: TRBJ1-6
CDR3nt: TGTGCCAGCAGTTACTCGATGGGGGCCAAAAACATTCAGTACTTC; CDR3aa: CASSYSMGAKNIQYF; v_gene: TRBV6-5; d_gene: -; abundance: many; j_gene: TRBJ2-4
CDR3nt: TGTGCCAGCAGTGAAATGGGGAACGGGCAGCCCCAGCATTTT; CDR3aa: CASSEMGNGQPQHF; v_gene: TRBV6-1; d_gene: -; abundance: -; j_gene: TRBJ1-5
CDR3nt: TGCAGTGCTACAGGGTCTCAGTCTGGAAACACCATATATTTT; CDR3aa: CSATGSQSGNTIYF; v_gene: TRBV20-1; d_gene: -; abundance: few; j_gene: TRBJ1-3
CDR3nt: TGCGCCAGCAGCTTGGCCTCGATAGAAGAGACCCAGTACTTC; CDR3aa: CASSLASIEETQYF; v_gene: TRBV5-1; d_gene: -; abundance: few; j_gene: TRBJ2-5
CDR3nt: TGTGCCAGCAGCCAGGGAGCGGGAAGCACAGATACGCAGTATTTT; CDR3aa: CASSQGAGSTDTQYF; v_gene: TRBV7-7; d_gene: TRBD2; abundance: many; j_gene: TRBJ2-3
CDR3nt: TGCGCCAGCAGCTTGGACAGCCGAAGTACTGAAGCTTTCTTT; CDR3aa: CASSLDSRSTEAFF; v_gene: TRBV5-1; d_gene: -; abundance: few; j_gene: TRBJ1-1
CDR3nt: TGTGCCAGCAGTGAGTGGGAGGAGCAGTACTTC; CDR3aa: CASSEWEEQYF; v_gene: TRBV6-1; d_gene: -; abundance: -; j_gene: TRBJ2-7